This T cell receptor beta chain was captured in a study of cytomegalovirus exposure and HLA in healthy donors. General study results and limits: Most TCR sequences were rare, but some public TCRs occurred in many donors. Clonal expansion, a later analysis showed, was greater in HLA-associated TCR beta chains than in equally common others. Researchers catalogued roughly 150 TCR beta chains as cytomegalovirus-associated.

As regards this clone: What it binds is unknown.

Primers: 60 Vbeta forward and 13 Jbeta reverse. The method was immunoSEQ multiplex PCR; TCRdb's version includes in-frame clones alone and lacks a portion of them. This sample has 180,000 or so clones, with roughly 85% found just once. The sequence was collected from a man aged 50-60 years in good health and CMV-seropositive. The source material was PBMCs.

CDR3 bases: TGTGCCTGGAGTGCCTCGAAACGGGGAGCTTTCTTT. It translates to CAWSASKRGAFF. The rearrangement links TRBV30 to TRBJ1-1, with D unclear. The germline gives CDR1 GTSNPN, CDR2 SVGIG (reference sequence). Trimming pared 1 base from V and 10 bases from J, leaving 13 bases between. There are 12 residues in the CDR3.